Listed below are T cell receptor beta chains from one sample, sequenced in a study of blood T cells in healthy people across ages. A single record per CDR3 protein comes from TCRdb applying MiXCR to the 5' RACE reads. The table lists a few hundred thousand distinct CDR3 sequences, about 55% of them singletons. Sequencing was done on a sample of blood. The source of these receptors is a man aged 60 to 75 in good health. CDR3s include the opening cysteine and the closing phenylalanine or tryptophan. A D gene is named only where the DNA matches it firmly. Size values are once, few and many counts, or a class for expanded clones, and some rows have none.

cdr3_aa cdr3_nt d_call v_call clone_size j_call
CASSSVVGSNNEQFF TGTGCCAGCAGCTCCGTTGTGGGCTCGAACAATGAGCAGTTCTTC . TRBV6-1 many TRBJ2-1
CSARKGLNTEAFF TGCAGTGCTAGGAAGGGGTTGAACACTGAAGCTTTCTTT . TRBV20-1 . TRBJ1-1
CASSPRMNTEAFF TGTGCCAGCAGTCCGCGGATGAACACTGAAGCTTTCTTT . TRBV11-1 . TRBJ1-1
CATSDGGAHSEQYF TGTGCCACCAGTGATGGGGGGGCACATTCCGAGCAGTACTTC . TRBV24-1 . TRBJ2-7
CSVAGSSRQGGMDEQYF TGCAGCGTTGCAGGGTCGAGTAGACAGGGAGGAATGGACGAGCAGTACTTC . TRBV29-1 . TRBJ2-7
CASSQVSSGRASDEQFF TGCGCCAGCAGCCAAGTTTCGAGCGGGAGGGCCTCAGATGAGCAGTTCTTC TRBD2 TRBV4-1 few TRBJ2-1
CSARDSTGQDPEQYF TGCAGTGCTAGAGATTCTACGGGACAGGATCCCGAGCAGTACTTC TRBD1 TRBV20-1 . TRBJ2-7
CASSLGWQGGPGVKGYGYTF TGTGCCAGCAGCTTAGGATGGCAGGGGGGACCGGGGGTAAAGGGCTATGGCTACACCTTC TRBD1 TRBV7-6 . TRBJ1-2
CAWGSLASGANVLTF TGTGCCTGGGGATCACTAGCATCTGGGGCCAACGTCCTGACTTTC . TRBV30 once TRBJ2-6
CASERPSQREDTGELFF TGTGCCAGCGAGAGGCCGAGTCAGCGAGAGGACACCGGGGAGCTGTTTTTT . TRBV13 . TRBJ2-2
CASSDLGGVGNQPQHF TGTGCCAGCAGTGATCTCGGGGGAGTAGGCAATCAGCCCCAGCATTTT . TRBV2 . TRBJ1-5
CSASSRRNSNQPQHF TGCAGTGCTAGTTCAAGACGTAATAGCAATCAGCCCCAGCATTTT . TRBV20-1 . TRBJ1-5
CASSFGTGGDEQFF TGTGCCAGCAGCTTTGGGACGGGGGGAGATGAGCAGTTCTTC TRBD2 TRBV5-4 . TRBJ2-1
CASSFEGSYNEQFF TGTGCCAGCAGTTTCGAGGGGTCCTACAATGAGCAGTTCTTC . TRBV12-3/TRBV12-4 few TRBJ2-1
CSVASPSGDTQYF TGCAGCGTTGCTTCTCCCTCTGGAGATACGCAGTATTTT . TRBV29-1 . TRBJ2-3
CSARDKGESPYEQYF TGCAGTGCTAGAGATAAGGGGGAGAGCCCCTACGAGCAGTACTTC . TRBV20-1 many TRBJ2-7
CASSQDMPGFGRDEQYF TGTGCCAGCAGCCAAGATATGCCCGGGTTTGGTAGAGACGAGCAGTACTTC . TRBV3-1 . TRBJ2-7
CASSQDSARRKGGYTF TGCGCCAGCAGCCAAGATAGCGCCCGGAGGAAGGGGGGCTACACCTTC . TRBV4-1 . TRBJ1-2
CASSDSGSSYNEQFF TGTGCCAGCAGTGATAGCGGGAGCTCCTACAATGAGCAGTTCTTC TRBD2 TRBV6-1 many TRBJ2-1
CASSYRGHYGYTF TGTGCCAGCAGCTACAGGGGTCACTATGGCTACACCTTC TRBD1 TRBV7-8 . TRBJ1-2
CASSRDSNLYEQYF TGTGCCAGCAGTCGAGACTCGAATCTCTACGAGCAGTACTTC . TRBV12-3/TRBV12-4 many TRBJ2-7
CASSLGGSRQDTQYF TGTGCCAGCAGCTTAGGCGGCAGCCGCCAAGATACGCAGTATTTT . TRBV7-2 few TRBJ2-3
CASSWGSGRGDTQYF TGTGCCAGCAGCTGGGGGAGCGGCAGGGGGGATACGCAGTATTTT TRBD1 TRBV7-9 . TRBJ2-3
CASSFGGAPQETQYF TGTGCCAGCAGCTTTGGGGGAGCGCCTCAAGAGACCCAGTACTTC . TRBV3-1 . TRBJ2-5
CASGFEAGGEQFF TGTGCTAGTGGTTTTGAGGCGGGAGGGGAGCAGTTCTTC TRBD2 TRBV12-5 . TRBJ2-1
CASSPQGQGNEQFF TGTGCCAGCTCACCTCAAGGCCAGGGCAATGAGCAGTTCTTC . TRBV18 . TRBJ2-1
CASSSGRAKNNEQFF TGTGCCAGCAGTAGCGGGAGAGCAAAAAACAATGAGCAGTTCTTC TRBD2 TRBV7-2 . TRBJ2-1
CASSFGGISKETQYF TGTGCCAGCAGCTTCGGAGGGATTAGTAAAGAGACCCAGTACTTC . TRBV7-9 few TRBJ2-5
CASSPGLARYNEQFF TGTGCCAGCAGCCCGGGACTAGCGAGATACAATGAGCAGTTCTTC TRBD2 TRBV2 once TRBJ2-1
CASSPTPQGYNSPLHF TGTGCCAGCAGCCCCACCCCCCAGGGTTATAATTCACCCCTCCACTTT . TRBV3-1 many TRBJ1-6
CASRAGGNEQFF TGTGCCAGCAGGGCTGGGGGGAATGAGCAGTTCTTC . TRBV2 few TRBJ2-1
CASSLQGPYGYTF TGTGCCAGCAGTTTGCAGGGGCCCTATGGCTACACCTTC . TRBV28 . TRBJ1-2
CASSYDRFYEQYF TGTGCCAGCAGTTACGATCGCTTCTACGAGCAGTACTTC . TRBV6-5 once TRBJ2-7
CASSLLGRGAREQYF TGCGCCAGCAGCTTGCTCGGGCGAGGGGCCCGCGAGCAGTACTTC . TRBV5-1 few TRBJ2-7
CARGGLGTDTQYF TGTGCCAGGGGGGGACTAGGCACAGATACGCAGTATTTT TRBD2 TRBV6-1 . TRBJ2-3
CSARPGLENTEAFF TGCAGTGCTAGACCCGGACTGGAGAACACTGAAGCTTTCTTT . TRBV20-1 once TRBJ1-1
CASRNPDRPSTDTQYF TGTGCCAGCAGGAACCCTGACAGGCCCAGCACAGATACGCAGTATTTT . TRBV2 . TRBJ2-3
CASSLGRQGQNEQFF TGTGCCAGCAGCTTAGGTCGGCAGGGCCAGAATGAGCAGTTCTTC . TRBV11-2 . TRBJ2-1
CASSLLGGRGSLNEQFF TGTGCCAGCAGCTTACTGGGGGGCAGGGGTTCCCTCAATGAGCAGTTCTTC . TRBV7-3 . TRBJ2-1
CASNNLGGREQYF TGTGCCAGCAACAATTTAGGGGGACGCGAGCAGTACTTC . TRBV28 . TRBJ2-7
CASRPGQGNSRLHF TGTGCCAGCAGGCCGGGACAGGGGAATTCACGTCTCCACTTT TRBD1 TRBV9 few TRBJ1-6
CASSLRGVAYEQYF TGTGCCAGCAGTTTAAGGGGGGTCGCCTACGAGCAGTACTTC . TRBV27 many TRBJ2-7
CSATPGDLTDTQYF TGCAGTGCTACCCCCGGGGATCTCACAGATACGCAGTATTTT . TRBV20-1 . TRBJ2-3
CASSEAGRPKFF TGTGCCAGCAGTGAAGCGGGCCGTCCGAAGTTCTTC . TRBV6-1 . TRBJ2-1
CASSPQGMGSHQPQHF TGTGCCAGCAGCCCACAGGGAATGGGCTCCCATCAGCCCCAGCATTTT . TRBV28 . TRBJ1-5
CASSLEFRLAGEILRETQYF TGTGCCAGCAGTTTAGAGTTCCGACTAGCGGGAGAAATATTGAGAGAGACCCAGTACTTC TRBD2 TRBV28 . TRBJ2-5
CASGGSSAGYTEAFF TGCGCCAGCGGTGGGTCGAGCGCGGGGTATACTGAAGCTTTCTTT . TRBV10-2 . TRBJ1-1
CASSPSYTDETQYF TGTGCCAGCTCACCTTCCTACACAGATGAGACCCAGTACTTC . TRBV18 . TRBJ2-5
CASSYPDSSSYRGENQETQYF TGTGCCAGCAGTTACCCCGACAGTAGTTCGTATCGCGGCGAGAACCAAGAGACCCAGTACTTC . TRBV6-2/TRBV6-3 . TRBJ2-5